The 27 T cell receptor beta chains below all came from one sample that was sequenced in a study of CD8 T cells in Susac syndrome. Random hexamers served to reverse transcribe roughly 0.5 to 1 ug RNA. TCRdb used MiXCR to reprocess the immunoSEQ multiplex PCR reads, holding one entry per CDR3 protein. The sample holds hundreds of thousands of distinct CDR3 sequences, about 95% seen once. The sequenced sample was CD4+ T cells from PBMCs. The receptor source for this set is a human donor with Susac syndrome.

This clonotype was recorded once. The CDR3 DNA reads TGTGCCAGCAGCGCTCCAGACGGGGGTAGGCAGTTCTTC. This codes for CASSAPDGGRQFF. The rearrangement uses TRBV9 and TRBJ2-1, with D possibly being TRBD2 (6 bases). Germline V gene data show CDR1 as SGDLS and CDR2 as YYNGEE. The length of the CDR3 is 13 residues. With 3 bases removed from V and 12 bases from J, the gap between germline ends came to 16 bases.

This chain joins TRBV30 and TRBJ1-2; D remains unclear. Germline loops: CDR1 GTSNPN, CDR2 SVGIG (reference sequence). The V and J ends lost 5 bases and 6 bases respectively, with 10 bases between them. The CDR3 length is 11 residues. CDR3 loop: CAWGLEDGYTF. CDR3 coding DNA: TGTGCCTGGGGACTAGAGGATGGCTACACCTTC.

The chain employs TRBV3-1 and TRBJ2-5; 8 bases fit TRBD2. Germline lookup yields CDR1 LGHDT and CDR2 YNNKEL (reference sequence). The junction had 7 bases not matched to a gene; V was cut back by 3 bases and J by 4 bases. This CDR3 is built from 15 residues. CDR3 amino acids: CASSQAGGRVETQYF. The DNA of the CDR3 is TGTGCCAGCAGCCAGGCGGGGGGCCGAGTAGAGACCCAGTACTTC.

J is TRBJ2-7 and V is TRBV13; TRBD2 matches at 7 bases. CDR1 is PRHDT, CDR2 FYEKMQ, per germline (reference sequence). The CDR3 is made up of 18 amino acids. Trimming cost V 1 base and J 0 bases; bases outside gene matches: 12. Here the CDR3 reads CASSLVVSLASGSYEQYF. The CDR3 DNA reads TGTGCCAGCAGCTTAGTTGTCAGTTTGGCTAGCGGCTCCTACGAGCAGTACTTC.

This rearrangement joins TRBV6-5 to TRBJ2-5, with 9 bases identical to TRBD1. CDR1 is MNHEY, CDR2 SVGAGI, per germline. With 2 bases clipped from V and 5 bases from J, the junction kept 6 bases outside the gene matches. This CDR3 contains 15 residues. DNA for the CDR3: TGTGCCAGCAGTTACCCGCCCGGGACAGGGGAGACCCAGTACTTC. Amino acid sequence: CASSYPPGTGETQYF.

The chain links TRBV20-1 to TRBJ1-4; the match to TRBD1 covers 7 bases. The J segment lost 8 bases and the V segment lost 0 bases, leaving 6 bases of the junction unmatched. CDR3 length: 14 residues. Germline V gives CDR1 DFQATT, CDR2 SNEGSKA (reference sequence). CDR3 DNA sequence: TGCAGTGCTAGAGATAGACAGGGAATAGAAAAACTGTTTTTT. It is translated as CSARDRQGIEKLFF.

The CDR3 nucleotides are TGTGCCAGCTCACCACGAGAGCGGGGCGGCACAGATACGCAGTATTTT. It specifies CASSPRERGGTDTQYF. The chain employs TRBV18 and TRBJ2-3, with 7 bases fitting TRBD2. Germline loops: CDR1 KGHSH, CDR2 LQKENI. This CDR3 spans 16 amino acids. V dropped 1 base and J dropped 1; count of bases not matched to a gene: 5.

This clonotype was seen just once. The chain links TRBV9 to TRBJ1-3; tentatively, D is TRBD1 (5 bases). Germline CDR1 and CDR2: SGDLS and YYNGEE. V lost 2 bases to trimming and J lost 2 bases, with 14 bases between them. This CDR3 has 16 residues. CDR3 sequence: CASSVQGEVTGNTIYF. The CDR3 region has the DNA TGTGCCAGCAGCGTCCAGGGTGAGGTGACTGGAAACACCATATATTTT. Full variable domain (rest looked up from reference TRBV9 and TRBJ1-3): DSGVTQTPKHLITATGQRVTLRCSPRSGDLSVYWYQQSLDQGLQFLIQYYNGEERAKGNILERFSAQQFPDLHSELNLSSLELGDSALYFCASSVQGEVTGNTIYFGEGSWLTVV.

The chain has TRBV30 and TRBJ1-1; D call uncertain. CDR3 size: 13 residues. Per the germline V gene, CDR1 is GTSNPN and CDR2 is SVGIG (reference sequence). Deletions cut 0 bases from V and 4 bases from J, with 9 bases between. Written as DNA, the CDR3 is TGTGCCTGGAGTGTAGGAAAAGGCACTGAAGCTTTCTTT. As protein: CAWSVGKGTEAFF.

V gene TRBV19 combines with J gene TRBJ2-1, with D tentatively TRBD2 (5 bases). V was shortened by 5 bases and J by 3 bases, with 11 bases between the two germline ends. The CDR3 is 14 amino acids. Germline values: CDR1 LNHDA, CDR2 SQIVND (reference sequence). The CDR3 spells CASSSDRDYNEQFF. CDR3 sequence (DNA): TGTGCCAGTAGTTCGGACCGGGACTACAATGAGCAGTTCTTC.

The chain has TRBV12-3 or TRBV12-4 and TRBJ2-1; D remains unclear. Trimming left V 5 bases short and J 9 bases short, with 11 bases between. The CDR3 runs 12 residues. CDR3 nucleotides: TGTGCCAGCAGTGCTCCGGCACCTGAGCAGTTCTTC. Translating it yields CASSAPAPEQFF.

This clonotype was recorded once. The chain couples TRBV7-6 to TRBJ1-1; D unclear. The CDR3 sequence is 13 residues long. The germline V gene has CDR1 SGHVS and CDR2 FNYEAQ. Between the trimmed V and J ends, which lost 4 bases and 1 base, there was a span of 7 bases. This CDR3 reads CASSWVGNTEAFF. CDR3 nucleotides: TGTGCCAGCAGCTGGGTAGGGAACACTGAAGCTTTCTTT.

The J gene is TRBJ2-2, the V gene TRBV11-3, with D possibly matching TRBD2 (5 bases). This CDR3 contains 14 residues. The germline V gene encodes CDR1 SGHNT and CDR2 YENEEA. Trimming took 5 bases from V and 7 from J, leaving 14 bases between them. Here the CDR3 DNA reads TGTGCCAGCAGCCCCTCGGGGATAGGCGGGGAGCTGTTTTTT. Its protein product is CASSPSGIGGELFF.

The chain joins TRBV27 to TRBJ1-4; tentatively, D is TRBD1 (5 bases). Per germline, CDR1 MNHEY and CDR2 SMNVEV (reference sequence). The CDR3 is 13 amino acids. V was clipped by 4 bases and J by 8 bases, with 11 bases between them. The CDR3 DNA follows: TGTGCCAGCAGTTCCAGGGTATGGGAAAAACTGTTTTTT. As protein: CASSSRVWEKLFF. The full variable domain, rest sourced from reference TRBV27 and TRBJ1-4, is EAQVTQNPRYLITVTGKKLTVTCSQNMNHEYMSWYRQDPGLGLRQIYYSMNVEVTDKGDVPEGYKVSRKEKRNFPLILESPSPNQTSLYFCASSSRVWEKLFFGSGTQLSVL.

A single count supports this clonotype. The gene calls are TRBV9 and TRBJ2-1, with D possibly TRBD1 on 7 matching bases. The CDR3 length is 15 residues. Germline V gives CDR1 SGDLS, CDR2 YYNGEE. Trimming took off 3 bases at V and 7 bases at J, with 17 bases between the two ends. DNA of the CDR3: TGTGCCAGCAGCGAACAGGGGAGGTTCGAGAATGAGCAGTTCTTC. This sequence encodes CASSEQGRFENEQFF.

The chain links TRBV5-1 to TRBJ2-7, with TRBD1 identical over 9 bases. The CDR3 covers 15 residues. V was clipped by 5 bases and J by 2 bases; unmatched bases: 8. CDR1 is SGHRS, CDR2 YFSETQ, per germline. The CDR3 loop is CASSPSGTGTYEQYF. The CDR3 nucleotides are TGCGCCAGCAGTCCATCCGGGACAGGGACCTACGAGCAGTACTTC.

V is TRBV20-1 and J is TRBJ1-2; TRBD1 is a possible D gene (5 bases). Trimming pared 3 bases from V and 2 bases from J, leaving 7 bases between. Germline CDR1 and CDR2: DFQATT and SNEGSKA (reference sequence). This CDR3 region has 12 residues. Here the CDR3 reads CSASGANYGYTF. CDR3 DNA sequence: TGCAGTGCTAGTGGGGCGAACTATGGCTACACCTTC.

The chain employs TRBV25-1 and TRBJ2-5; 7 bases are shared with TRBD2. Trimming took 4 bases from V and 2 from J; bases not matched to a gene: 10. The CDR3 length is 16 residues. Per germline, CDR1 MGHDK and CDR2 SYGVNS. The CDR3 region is CASSVIAGAEQETQYF. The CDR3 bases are TGTGCCAGCAGTGTCATTGCGGGAGCGGAACAAGAGACCCAGTACTTC.

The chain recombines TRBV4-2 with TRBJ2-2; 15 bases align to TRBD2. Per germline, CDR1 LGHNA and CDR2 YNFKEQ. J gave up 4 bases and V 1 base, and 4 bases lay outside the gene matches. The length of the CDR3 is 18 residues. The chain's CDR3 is CASSQGGTSGGFTGELFF. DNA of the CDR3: TGTGCCAGCAGCCAAGGCGGGACTAGCGGGGGGTTCACCGGGGAGCTGTTTTTT.

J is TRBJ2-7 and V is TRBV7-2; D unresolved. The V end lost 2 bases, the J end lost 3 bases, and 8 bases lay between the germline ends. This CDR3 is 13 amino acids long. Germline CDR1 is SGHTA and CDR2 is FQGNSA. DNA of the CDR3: TGTGCCAGCAGCTTATACCCAAACTACGAGCAGTACTTC. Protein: CASSLYPNYEQYF.

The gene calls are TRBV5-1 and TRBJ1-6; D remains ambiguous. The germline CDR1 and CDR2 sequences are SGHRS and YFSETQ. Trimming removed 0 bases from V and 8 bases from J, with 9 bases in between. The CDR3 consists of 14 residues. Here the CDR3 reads CASSLEAQDSPLHF. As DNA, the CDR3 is TGCGCCAGCAGCTTGGAGGCCCAGGATTCACCCCTCCACTTT.

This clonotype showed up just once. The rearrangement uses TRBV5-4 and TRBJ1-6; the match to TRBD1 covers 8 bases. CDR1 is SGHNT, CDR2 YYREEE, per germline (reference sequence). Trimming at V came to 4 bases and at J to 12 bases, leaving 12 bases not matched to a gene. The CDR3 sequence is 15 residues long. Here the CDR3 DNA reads TGTGCCAGCAGCCGGTCGGACAGGGTGTCGGGACCCCTCCACTTT. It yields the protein CASSRSDRVSGPLHF. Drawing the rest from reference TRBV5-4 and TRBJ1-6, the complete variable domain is ETGVTQSPTHLIKTRGQQVTLRCSSQSGHNTVSWYQQALGQGPQFIFQYYREEENGRGNFPPRFSGLQFPNYSSELNVNALELDDSALYLCASSRSDRVSGPLHFGNGTRLTVT.

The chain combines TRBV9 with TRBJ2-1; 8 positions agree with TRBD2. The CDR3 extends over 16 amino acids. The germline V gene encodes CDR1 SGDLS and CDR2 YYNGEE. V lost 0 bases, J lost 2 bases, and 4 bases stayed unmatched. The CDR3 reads CASSVGVSGAYNEQFF. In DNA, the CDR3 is TGTGCCAGCAGCGTAGGGGTTAGCGGGGCCTACAATGAGCAGTTCTTC.

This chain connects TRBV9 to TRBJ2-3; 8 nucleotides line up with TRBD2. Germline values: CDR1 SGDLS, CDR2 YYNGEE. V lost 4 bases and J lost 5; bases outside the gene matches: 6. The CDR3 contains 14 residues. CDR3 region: CASSTGLVQDTQYF. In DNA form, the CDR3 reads TGTGCCAGCAGCACGGGACTAGTTCAAGATACGCAGTATTTT.

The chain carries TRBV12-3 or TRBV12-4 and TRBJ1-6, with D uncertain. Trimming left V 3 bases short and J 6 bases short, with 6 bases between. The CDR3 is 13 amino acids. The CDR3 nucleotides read TGTGCCAGCAGTTTCGTTAGTAATTCACCCCTCCACTTT. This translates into CASSFVSNSPLHF.

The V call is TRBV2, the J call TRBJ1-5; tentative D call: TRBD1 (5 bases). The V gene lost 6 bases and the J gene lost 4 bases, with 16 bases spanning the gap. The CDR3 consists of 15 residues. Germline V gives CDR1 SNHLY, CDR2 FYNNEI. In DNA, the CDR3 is TGTGCCAGCAGAGGCCAGGCAGGGCGTAATCAGCCCCAGCATTTT. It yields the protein CASRGQAGRNQPQHF.

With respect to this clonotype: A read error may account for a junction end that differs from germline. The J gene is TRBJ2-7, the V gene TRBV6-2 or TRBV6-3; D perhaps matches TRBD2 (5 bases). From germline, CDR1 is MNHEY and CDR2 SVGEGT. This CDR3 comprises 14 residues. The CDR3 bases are TGTGCCAGCAGTTACCAGTCTATGGCTAGAAGCGGACACTTC. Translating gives CASSYQSMARSGHF.